The 10 T cell receptor beta chains below all came from one sample that was sequenced in a study of shared clonotypes between healthy human individuals. Sequenced by immunoSEQ multiplex PCR; TCRdb stores in-frame clones only, minus some. The table includes fewer than 650,000 clones, around 78% detected once. Sequenced material: PBMCs. The receptors here all came from a woman aged 40 to 50 in good health. Some clones in this sample may be carry-over from other donors' samples.

This sequence joins TRBV9 and TRBJ2-7; 13 bases map to TRBD2. V shed 4 bases and J 3 bases; nucleotides not matched to a gene: 4. The CDR3 runs 15 residues. Germline assignment: CDR1 SGDLS and CDR2 YYNGEE. The CDR3 coding sequence is TGTGCCAGCAGCATCGGACTAGCGGGAGACTACGAGCAGTACTTC. Its protein product is CASSIGLAGDYEQYF.

The rearrangement joins TRBV7-2 to TRBJ1-1, with no clear D. The CDR3 covers 14 residues. Germline V lookup: CDR1 SGHTA, CDR2 FQGNSA. With 3 bases removed from V and 5 bases from J, the gap between germline ends came to 13 bases. This CDR3 is CASSFQPGNTEAFF. The CDR3 DNA reads TGTGCCAGCAGCTTCCAACCAGGAAATACTGAAGCTTTCTTT.

The chain has TRBV4-3 and TRBJ2-4, with 11 bases that match TRBD1. Germline-derived CDR1 and CDR2 are LGHNA and YSLEER. After removal of 1 base from V and 7 bases from J, the junction contained 6 bases not matched to a gene. The CDR3 covers 16 residues. The CDR3 loop reads CASSQGGQGGGNIQYF. The CDR3 bases are TGCGCCAGCAGCCAAGGGGGACAGGGGGGTGGGAACATTCAGTACTTC.

This chain links TRBV6-6 with TRBJ2-1; TRBD1 matches 10 bases. V was clipped by 7 bases and J by 9 bases; unmatched bases: 6. Germline assignment: CDR1 MNHNY and CDR2 SVGAGI (reference sequence). This CDR3 spans 13 amino acids. The CDR3: CASKETGGSEQFF. Here the CDR3 DNA reads TGTGCCAGCAAAGAGACAGGGGGCAGTGAGCAGTTCTTC.

This chain uses TRBV11-2 with TRBJ2-1; D is unresolved. V lost 2 bases, J lost 8 bases, and 7 bases lay in between. This CDR3 is 12 amino acids long. The germline V gene encodes CDR1 SGHAT and CDR2 FQNNGV. The DNA of the CDR3 is TGTGCCAGCAGCTTAAACCCCGATGAGCAGTTCTTC. It codes for CASSLNPDEQFF.

In the case of this clone: The sample contains more than one DNA sequence encoding this CDR3. The chain links TRBV18 to TRBJ1-2; D possibly corresponds to TRBD1 (6 bases). The CDR3 loop spans 16 amino acids. Trimming left V 0 bases short and J 2 bases short, with 13 bases between. Germline V CDR1 and CDR2: KGHSH, LQKENI. DNA of the CDR3: TGTGCCAGCTCACCACCGGGGCAGGGGCTCAACTATGGCTACACCTTC. Translated: CASSPPGQGLNYGYTF.

The V and J genes are TRBV27 and TRBJ1-1; D unclear. The CDR3 contains 14 residues. Germline V CDR1 and CDR2: MNHEY, SMNVEV (reference sequence). Trimming took 5 bases from V and 1 from J, leaving 11 bases between them. The CDR3 here is CASSPTWGNTEAFF. CDR3 in DNA: TGTGCCAGCAGTCCGACTTGGGGGAACACTGAAGCTTTCTTT.

V gene TRBV2 combines with J gene TRBJ1-6, with D tentatively TRBD1 (6 bases). In germline, CDR1 is SNHLY, CDR2 FYNNEI. V lost 8 bases, J lost 7 bases, and 15 bases lay in between. This CDR3 has 14 residues. This CDR3 is CASFWTEANSPLHF. The DNA of the CDR3 is TGTGCCAGCTTTTGGACAGAGGCGAATTCACCCCTCCACTTT.

This rearrangement joins TRBV27 to TRBJ1-2; 7 positions agree with TRBD1. Losses at the gene ends were 2 bases for V and 4 bases for J; bases not matched to a gene: 10. CDR3 length equals 16 residues. Germline CDR1 is MNHEY and CDR2 is SMNVEV (reference sequence). Written as DNA, the CDR3 is TGTGCCAGCAGTTTAAATCTGGCAGGGGGACCCTATGGCTACACCTTC. Protein product: CASSLNLAGGPYGYTF.

V and J are TRBV28 and TRBJ2-1; 8 nucleotides agree with TRBD2. The CDR3 covers 16 residues. V was clipped by 6 bases and J by 4 bases; unmatched bases: 11. Germline CDR1 and CDR2: MDHEN and SYDVKM. CDR3 sequence reads: CASSPPGTRVYNEQFF. The CDR3 DNA follows: TGTGCCAGCAGCCCCCCCGGGACTAGAGTTTACAATGAGCAGTTCTTC. The full variable domain, rest sourced from reference TRBV28 and TRBJ2-1, is DVKVTQSSRYLVKRTGEKVFLECVQDMDHENMFWYRQDPGLGLRLIYFSYDVKMKEKGDIPEGYSVSREKKERFSLILESASTNQTSMYLCASSPPGTRVYNEQFFGPGTRLTVL.